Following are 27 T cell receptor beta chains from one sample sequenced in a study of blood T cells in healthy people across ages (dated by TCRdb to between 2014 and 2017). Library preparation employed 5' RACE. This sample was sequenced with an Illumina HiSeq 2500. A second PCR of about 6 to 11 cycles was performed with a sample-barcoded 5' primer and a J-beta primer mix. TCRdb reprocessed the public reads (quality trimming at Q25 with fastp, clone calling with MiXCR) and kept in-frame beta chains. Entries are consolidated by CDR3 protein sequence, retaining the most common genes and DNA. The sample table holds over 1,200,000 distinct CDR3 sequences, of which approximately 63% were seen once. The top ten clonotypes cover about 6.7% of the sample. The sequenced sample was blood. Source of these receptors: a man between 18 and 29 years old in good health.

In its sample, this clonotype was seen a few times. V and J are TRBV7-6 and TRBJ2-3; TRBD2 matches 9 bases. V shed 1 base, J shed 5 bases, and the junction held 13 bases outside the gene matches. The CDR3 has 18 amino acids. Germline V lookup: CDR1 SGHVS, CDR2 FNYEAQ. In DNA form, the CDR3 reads TGTGCCAGCAGCTTAGGCCCTAGGGCGGGGGGGCCGAAAGATACGCAGTATTTT. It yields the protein CASSLGPRAGGPKDTQYF.

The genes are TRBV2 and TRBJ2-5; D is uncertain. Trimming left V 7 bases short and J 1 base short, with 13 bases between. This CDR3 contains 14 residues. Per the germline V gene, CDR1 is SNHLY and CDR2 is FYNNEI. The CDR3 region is CASNKGQLQETQYF. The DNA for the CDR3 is TGTGCCAGCAATAAGGGTCAGCTCCAAGAGACCCAGTACTTC.

This CDR3 reads CASSSPVNLEQYF. DNA for the CDR3: TGTGCCAGCAGCTCCCCCGTCAATTTAGAGCAGTACTTC. V usage is TRBV5-5 and J usage is TRBJ2-7; D is unclear. The V and J ends lost 3 bases and 7 bases respectively, with 14 bases between them. CDR3 length equals 13 residues. Germline-derived CDR1 and CDR2 are SGHKS and YYEKEE (reference sequence).

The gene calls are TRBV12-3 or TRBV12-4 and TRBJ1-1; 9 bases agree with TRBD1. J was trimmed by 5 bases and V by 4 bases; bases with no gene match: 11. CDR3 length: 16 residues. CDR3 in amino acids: CASSSTWTGASTEAFF. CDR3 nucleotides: TGTGCCAGCAGTTCAACATGGACAGGGGCGAGTACTGAAGCTTTCTTT.

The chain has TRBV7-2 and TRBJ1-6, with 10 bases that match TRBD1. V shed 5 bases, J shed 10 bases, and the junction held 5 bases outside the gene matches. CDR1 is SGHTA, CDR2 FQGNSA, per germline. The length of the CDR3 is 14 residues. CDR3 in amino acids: CASSPGTGASPLHF. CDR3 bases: TGTGCCAGCAGCCCCGGGACAGGGGCATCACCCCTCCACTTT. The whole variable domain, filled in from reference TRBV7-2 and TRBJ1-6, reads GAGVSQSPSNKVTEKGKDVELRCDPISGHTALYWYRQSLGQGLEFLIYFQGNSAPDKSGLPSDRFSAERTGGSVSTLTIQRTQQEDSAVYLCASSPGTGASPLHFGNGTRLTVT.

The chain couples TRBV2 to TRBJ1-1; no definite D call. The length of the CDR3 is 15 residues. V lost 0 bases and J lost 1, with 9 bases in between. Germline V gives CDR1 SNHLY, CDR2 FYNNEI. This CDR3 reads CASSEARGPNTEAFF. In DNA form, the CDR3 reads TGTGCCAGCAGTGAAGCGCGTGGCCCGAACACTGAAGCTTTCTTT.

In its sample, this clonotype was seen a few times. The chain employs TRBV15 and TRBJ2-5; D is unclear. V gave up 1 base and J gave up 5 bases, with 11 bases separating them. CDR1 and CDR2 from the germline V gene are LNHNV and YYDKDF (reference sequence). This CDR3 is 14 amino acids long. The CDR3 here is CATSRARIPETQYF. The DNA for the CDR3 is TGTGCCACCAGCAGAGCCAGGATTCCCGAGACCCAGTACTTC.

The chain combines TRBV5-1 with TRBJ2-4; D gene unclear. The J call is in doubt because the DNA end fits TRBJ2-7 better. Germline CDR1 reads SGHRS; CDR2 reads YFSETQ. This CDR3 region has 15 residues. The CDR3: CASSLLIDRNYEQYF. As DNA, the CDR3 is TGCGCCAGCAGCTTGTTAATAGACCGAAACTACGAGCAGTACTTC.

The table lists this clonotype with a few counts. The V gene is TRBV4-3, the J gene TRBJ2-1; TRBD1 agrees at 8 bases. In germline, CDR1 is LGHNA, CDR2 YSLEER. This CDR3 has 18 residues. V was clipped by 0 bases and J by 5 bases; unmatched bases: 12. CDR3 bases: TGCGCCAGCAGCCAAGACCCCAAATTGACAGGGGATAACAATGAGCAGTTCTTC. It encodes CASSQDPKLTGDNNEQFF.

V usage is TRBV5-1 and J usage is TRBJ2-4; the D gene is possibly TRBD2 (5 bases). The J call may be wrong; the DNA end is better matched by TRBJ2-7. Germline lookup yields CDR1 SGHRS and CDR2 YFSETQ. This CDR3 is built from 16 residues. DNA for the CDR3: TGCGCCAGCAGCTACCTCCCCGACTATGAGGGCTACGAGCAGTACTTC. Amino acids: CASSYLPDYEGYEQYF.

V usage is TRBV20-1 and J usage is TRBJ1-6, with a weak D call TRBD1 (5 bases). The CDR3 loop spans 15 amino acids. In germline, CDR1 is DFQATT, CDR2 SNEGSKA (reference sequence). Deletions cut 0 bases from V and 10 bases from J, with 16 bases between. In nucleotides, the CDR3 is TGCAGTGCTAGAGATTTAAGGCAGGGAGAATCACCCCTCCACTTT. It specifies CSARDLRQGESPLHF.

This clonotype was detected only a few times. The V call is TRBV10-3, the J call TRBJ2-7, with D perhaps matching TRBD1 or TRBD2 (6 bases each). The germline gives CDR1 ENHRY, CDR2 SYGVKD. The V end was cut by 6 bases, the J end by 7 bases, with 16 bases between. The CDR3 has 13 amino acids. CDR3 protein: CAIRFGGRGEQYF. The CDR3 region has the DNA TGTGCCATCAGGTTTGGGGGGCGAGGGGAGCAGTACTTC.

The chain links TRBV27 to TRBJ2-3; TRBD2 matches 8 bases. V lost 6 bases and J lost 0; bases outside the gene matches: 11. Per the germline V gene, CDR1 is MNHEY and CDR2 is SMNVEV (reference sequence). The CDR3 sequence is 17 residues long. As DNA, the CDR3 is TGTGCCAGCAGCCTCGGGGGGGGGCATATTAGCACAGATACGCAGTATTTT. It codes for CASSLGGGHISTDTQYF.

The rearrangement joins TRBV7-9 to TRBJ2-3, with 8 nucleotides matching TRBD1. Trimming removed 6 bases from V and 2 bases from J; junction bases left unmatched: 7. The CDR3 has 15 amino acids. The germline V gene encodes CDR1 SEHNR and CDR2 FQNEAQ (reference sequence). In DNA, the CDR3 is TGTGCCAGCAGACAAGGACAGGGAGACACAGATACGCAGTATTTT. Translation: CASRQGQGDTDTQYF.

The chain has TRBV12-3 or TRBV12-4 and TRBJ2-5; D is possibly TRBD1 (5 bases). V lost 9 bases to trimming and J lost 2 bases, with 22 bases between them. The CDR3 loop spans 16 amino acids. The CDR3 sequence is CARSRPGQGPQETQYF. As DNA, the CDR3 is TGTGCCAGAAGCCGCCCAGGGCAGGGCCCACAAGAGACCCAGTACTTC.

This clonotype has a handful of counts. CDR3 nucleotides: TGTGCCAGCAGCCCGGGGGGGGGCAATGAGCAGTTCTTC. It codes for CASSPGGGNEQFF. The gene calls are TRBV13 and TRBJ2-1, with 8 positions matching TRBD2. The trim removed 5 bases at V and 6 bases at J, leaving 3 bases unmatched. The CDR3 covers 13 residues. CDR1 and CDR2 (germline): PRHDT, FYEKMQ (reference sequence).

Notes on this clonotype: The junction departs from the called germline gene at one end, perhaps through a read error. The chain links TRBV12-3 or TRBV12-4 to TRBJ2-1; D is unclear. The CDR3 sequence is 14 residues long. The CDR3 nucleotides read TGTGCTAGCAGTGTAGTGAGGCGAGAGAATGAGCAGTTCTTC. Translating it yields CASSVVRRENEQFF.

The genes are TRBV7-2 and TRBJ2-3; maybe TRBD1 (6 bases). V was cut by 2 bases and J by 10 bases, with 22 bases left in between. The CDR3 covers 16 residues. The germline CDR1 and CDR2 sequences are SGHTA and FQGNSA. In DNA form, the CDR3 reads TGTGCCAGCAGCTTACCAGGGGCTACCCCCTTGTCTGCGCAGTATTTT. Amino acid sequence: CASSLPGATPLSAQYF.

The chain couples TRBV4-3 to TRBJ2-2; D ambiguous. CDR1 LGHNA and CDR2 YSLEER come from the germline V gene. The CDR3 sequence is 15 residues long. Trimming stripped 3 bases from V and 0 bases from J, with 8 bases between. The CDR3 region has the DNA TGCGCCAGCAGCCAGTGGAGATCGAACACCGGGGAGCTGTTTTTT. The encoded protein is CASSQWRSNTGELFF.

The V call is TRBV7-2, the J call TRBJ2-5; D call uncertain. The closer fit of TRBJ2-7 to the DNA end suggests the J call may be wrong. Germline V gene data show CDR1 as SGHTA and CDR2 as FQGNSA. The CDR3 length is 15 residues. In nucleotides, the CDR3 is TGTGCCAGCAGCTCCCAAGGCCACCCTTTCTACGAGCAGTACTTC. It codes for CASSSQGHPFYEQYF.

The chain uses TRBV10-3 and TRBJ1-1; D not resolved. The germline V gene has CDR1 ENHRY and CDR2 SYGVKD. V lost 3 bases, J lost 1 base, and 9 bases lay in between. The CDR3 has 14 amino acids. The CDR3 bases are TGTGCCATCAGTGAACAAAAGGGGAACACTGAAGCTTTCTTT. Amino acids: CAISEQKGNTEAFF.

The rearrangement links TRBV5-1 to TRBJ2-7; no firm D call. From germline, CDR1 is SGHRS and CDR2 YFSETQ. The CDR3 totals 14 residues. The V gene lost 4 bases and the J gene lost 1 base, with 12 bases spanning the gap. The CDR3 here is CASSERVRSYEQYF. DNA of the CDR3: TGCGCCAGCAGCGAACGGGTCAGATCCTACGAGCAGTACTTC.

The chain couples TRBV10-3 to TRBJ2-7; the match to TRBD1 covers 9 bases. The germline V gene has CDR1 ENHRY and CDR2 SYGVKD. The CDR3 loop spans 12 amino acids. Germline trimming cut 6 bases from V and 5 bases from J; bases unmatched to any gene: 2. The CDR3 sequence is CAIRGDRDEQYF. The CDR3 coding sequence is TGTGCCATCAGGGGGGACAGGGACGAGCAGTACTTC.

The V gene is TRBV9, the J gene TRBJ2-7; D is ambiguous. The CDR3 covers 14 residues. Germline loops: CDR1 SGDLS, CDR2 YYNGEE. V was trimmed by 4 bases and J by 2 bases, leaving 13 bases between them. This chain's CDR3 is CASSPQERAYEQYF. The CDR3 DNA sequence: TGTGCCAGCAGCCCCCAAGAACGGGCCTACGAGCAGTACTTC.

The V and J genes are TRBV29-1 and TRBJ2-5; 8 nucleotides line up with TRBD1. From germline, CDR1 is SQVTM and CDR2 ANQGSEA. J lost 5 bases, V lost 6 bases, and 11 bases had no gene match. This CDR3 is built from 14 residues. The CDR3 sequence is CSVYLRGLRETQYF. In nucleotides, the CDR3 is TGCAGCGTCTATCTCAGGGGGCTTAGGGAGACCCAGTACTTC.

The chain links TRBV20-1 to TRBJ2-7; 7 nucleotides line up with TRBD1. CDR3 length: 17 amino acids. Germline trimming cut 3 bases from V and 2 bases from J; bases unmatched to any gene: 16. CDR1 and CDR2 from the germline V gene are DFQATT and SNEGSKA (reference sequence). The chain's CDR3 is CSASGPAVDRSTYEQYF. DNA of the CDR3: TGCAGTGCTAGTGGGCCGGCAGTGGACAGGAGTACCTACGAGCAGTACTTC.

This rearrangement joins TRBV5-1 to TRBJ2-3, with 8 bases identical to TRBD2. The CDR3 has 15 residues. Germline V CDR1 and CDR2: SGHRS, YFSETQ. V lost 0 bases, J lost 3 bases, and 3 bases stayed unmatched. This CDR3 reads CASSLGGRKTDTQYF. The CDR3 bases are TGCGCCAGCAGCTTGGGCGGGAGGAAGACAGATACGCAGTATTTT.